The 7 T cell receptor beta chains in this list originate from one sample, sequenced in a study of T-cell reconstitution after alpha-beta-depleted transplantation in children. TCRbeta library preparation incorporated unique molecular identifiers. TCRdb recomputed calls from the PCR reads with MiXCR, one row per CDR3 protein. This table has 150,000 to 250,000 distinct CDR3 sequences, just under 6.5% appearing once. The material was PBMCs, obtained before TCRalphabeta/CD19-depleted stem cell transplant. The receptors originated from a girl in the first two years of life with combined immunodeficiency, due to receive a stem cell transplant.

This clonotype was picked up a small number of times. The rearrangement joins TRBV25-1 to TRBJ1-1; D is unresolved. Per germline, CDR1 MGHDK and CDR2 SYGVNS. Trimming removed 1 base from V and 4 bases from J, with 16 bases in between. This CDR3 region has 16 residues. DNA for the CDR3: TGTGCCAGCAGTGAATTACTCGGACCCTTGAGCACTGAAGCTTTCTTT. This sequence encodes CASSELLGPLSTEAFF. The variable domain in full, with the rest retrieved from reference TRBV25-1 and TRBJ1-1, is EADIYQTPRYLVIGTGKKITLECSQTMGHDKMYWYQQDPGMELHLIHYSYGVNSTEKGDLSSESTVSRIRTEHFPLTLESARPSHTSQYLCASSELLGPLSTEAFFGQGTRLTVV.

This clonotype was detected a few times. The chain links TRBV28 to TRBJ1-1, with D unclear. Germline V gene lookup returns CDR1 MDHEN and CDR2 SYDVKM. V was shortened by 8 bases and J by 3 bases, with 16 bases between the two germline ends. The CDR3 loop spans 14 amino acids. The CDR3 spells CASGPGLRDTEAFF. In DNA form, the CDR3 reads TGTGCCAGCGGTCCCGGGCTAAGGGACACTGAAGCTTTCTTT.

The chain employs TRBV28 and TRBJ2-2; TRBD2 matches at 7 bases. Germline V gene lookup returns CDR1 MDHEN and CDR2 SYDVKM. CDR3 length: 17 residues. V shed 0 bases and J 0 bases; nucleotides not matched to a gene: 4. CDR3 bases: TGTGCCAGCAGTTTATGGCGGGGGACCTCGAACACCGGGGAGCTGTTTTTT. This sequence encodes CASSLWRGTSNTGELFF.

This clonotype has ten or more counts. The chain recombines TRBV2 with TRBJ1-4; 9 nucleotides agree with TRBD1. Germline values: CDR1 SNHLY, CDR2 FYNNEI. The V and J ends lost 5 bases and 8 bases, in that order; junction bases with no gene match: 15. The CDR3 runs to 17 residues. CDR3: CASSQQGQGTGMEKLFF. Here the CDR3 DNA reads TGTGCCAGCAGTCAGCAGGGACAGGGAACAGGCATGGAAAAACTGTTTTTT.

This clonotype was detected ten times or more. The chain combines TRBV24-1 with TRBJ2-1; D remains ambiguous. V lost 1 base, J lost 7 bases, and 10 bases lay in between. CDR1 is KGHDR, CDR2 SFDVKD, per germline. This CDR3 comprises 14 residues. The CDR3 reads CATSDLGGINEQFF. Here the CDR3 DNA reads TGTGCCACCAGTGATTTAGGTGGAATTAATGAGCAGTTCTTC.

This clonotype was detected many times. The chain combines TRBV20-1 with TRBJ2-4; TRBD2 is a possible D gene (6 bases). The CDR3 covers 12 residues. Germline V gene lookup returns CDR1 DFQATT and CDR2 SNEGSKA (reference sequence). With 8 bases removed from V and 5 bases from J, the gap between germline ends came to 13 bases. Here the CDR3 DNA reads TGCAGTACCCGGAGGGTAGAAAACATTCAGTACTTC. Its protein product is CSTRRVENIQYF.

This clonotype was detected many times. This chain links TRBV29-1 with TRBJ2-1; D not resolved. Trimming took off 4 bases at V and 6 bases at J, with 10 bases between the two ends. The CDR3 has 12 amino acids. Germline CDR1 is SQVTM and CDR2 is ANQGSEA. The CDR3 DNA follows: TGCAGCGTTGTCCCGGGCGGCAATGAGCAGTTCTTC. Its protein product is CSVVPGGNEQFF.